The clone carrying this T cell receptor (beta chain) was counted a single time. Its cognate antigen is unknown. V lost 1 base, J lost 5 bases, and 15 bases lay in between. The CDR3 covers 15 residues. Per the germline V gene, CDR1 is SGHRS and CDR2 is YFSETQ. Profiling relied on immunoSEQ multiplex PCR, and the TCRdb table lists in-frame clones only, not all of them. The data show 50,000 to 65,000 clones, with roughly 86% seen just once and under 3.5% held by the top ten. The data are from a study of OX40 agonist ivuxolimab in advanced cancers. The wider study: Past anti-PD-1, anti-PD-L1 or anti-CTLA-4 therapy was accepted, and 30% to 50% had received some. Whole-study results and caveats: With doses of 0.1-3.0 mg/kg, partial responders showed among the lowest clonal expansion.

This sequence originates from an adult with an advanced solid tumor such as melanoma, head and neck, liver or kidney cancer. Source: CD4+ or CD8+ T cells sorted from blood, taken in a trial of the OX40 agonist ivuxolimab. This chain links TRBV5-1 with TRBJ2-5; either TRBD1 or TRBD2 may fit D (5 bases each). CDR3 loop: CASSLHQGQRETQYF. The CDR3 region has the DNA TGCGCCAGCAGCTTGCACCAGGGTCAGCGGGAGACCCAGTACTTC.